Sequencing of this T cell receptor beta chain was carried out in a study of blood T cell repertoires in COVID-19. Study context: T cells, B-cell-depleted T cells, or PBMCs supplied cDNA or gDNA.

The repertoire was sequenced with immunoSEQ multiplex PCR; TCRdb's copy has only in-frame clones and lacks some. Of 200,000 to 250,000 clones in the sample, around 90% were seen once. The CDR3 is 16 residues long. The germline CDR1 and CDR2 sequences are SGHDT and YYEEEE. V trimming: 5 bases; J trimming: 8 bases; junction bases outside the gene matches: 15. The chain is built from TRBV5-6 and TRBJ1-1; 10 nucleotides match TRBD1. The TCR sequence derives from a man aged 25 to 40 with COVID-19, enrolled during active disease. The source material was peripheral blood. DNA of the CDR3: TGTGCCAGCAGTTCTATTGCGGGACAGGGGCCCATAGAAGCTTTCTTT. Translating it yields CASSSIAGQGPIEAFF. Full variable domain (remainder filled in from reference TRBV5-6 and TRBJ1-1): DAGVTQSPTHLIKTRGQQVTLRCSPKSGHDTVSWYQQALGQGPQFIFQYYEEEERQRGNFPDRFSGHQFPNYSSELNVNALLLGDSALYLCASSSIAGQGPIEAFFGQGTRLTVV.